Listed below are T cell receptor beta chains from one sample, sequenced in a study of cytomegalovirus exposure and HLA in healthy donors. This table comes from immunoSEQ multiplex PCR, and its TCRdb copy is limited to in-frame clones, with some not included. The sample has roughly 86,000 clones; roughly 73% are singletons. Sequencing was performed on PBMCs. The source is a man aged 50 to 60 in good health and CMV-seropositive. Each CDR3 is given with its conserved first and last residue. Fields, in order: V gene, clone size, D gene, J gene, CDR3 length, CDR3 protein, CDR3 DNA. The D gene is left open where the match is weak. Clone sizes are given selectively: once, few, many, or a class where the clone is expanded.

>TRBV9|few|.|TRBJ1-5|14
CASSFTGSHQPQHF
TGTGCCAGCAGCTTTACAGGCTCCCATCAGCCCCAGCATTTT
>TRBV18|.|.|TRBJ1-1|12
CASSPREGEAFF
TGTGCCAGCTCACCACGGGAGGGCGAAGCTTTCTTT
>TRBV9|.|.|TRBJ1-2|18
CASSAAPAEPAGSYGYTF
TGTGCCAGCAGCGCCGCACCCGCCGAGCCGGCTGGGAGCTATGGCTACACCTTC
>TRBV15|.|.|TRBJ2-7|13
CATSREGTYEQYF
TGTGCCACCAGCAGGGAGGGAACCTACGAGCAGTACTTC
>TRBV29-1|.|.|TRBJ1-1|14
CSVEDLGRGTEAFF
TGCAGCGTTGAAGATCTTGGGCGCGGGACTGAAGCTTTCTTT
>TRBV7-3|.|.|TRBJ2-7|13
CASSLYSDYEQYF
TGTGCCAGCAGCTTATATAGCGACTACGAGCAGTACTTC
>TRBV6-7|few|.|TRBJ2-6|14
CASRPGAGANVLTF
TGTGCCAGCAGGCCGGGTGCTGGGGCCAACGTCCTGACTTTC
>TRBV5-6|once|.|TRBJ1-1|15
CASSFLNSGGRIAFF
TGTGCCAGCAGCTTCCTAAACTCGGGGGGCCGTATAGCTTTCTTT
>TRBV29-1|.|.|TRBJ2-3|15
CSVEDRAQGVDTQYF
TGCAGCGTTGAAGACCGCGCCCAGGGCGTAGATACGCAGTATTTT
>TRBV9|.|.|TRBJ1-6|14
CASSGGQNNSPLHF
TGTGCCAGCAGCGGAGGACAGAATAATTCACCCCTCCACTTT
>TRBV7-9|.|TRBD1|TRBJ1-5|12
CASSRTGKPQNF
TGTGCCAGCAGTCGGACAGGGAAGCCCCAGAATTTT
>TRBV6-5|.|.|TRBJ2-7|14
CASSKGHPSGEQYF
TGTGCCAGCAGTAAGGGACACCCGTCCGGCGAGCAGTACTTC
>TRBV29-1|.|.|TRBJ2-3|13
CSVKPGWEDTQYF
TGCAGCGTGAAACCAGGGTGGGAAGATACGCAGTATTTT